A selection of T cell receptor beta chains follows, all from one sample in a study of identical twins' blood T cells. One entry per CDR3 protein, called by TCRdb with MiXCR from the 5' RACE reads. Here the sample spans 300,000 to 400,000 distinct CDR3 sequences, roughly 30% being singletons. The sequenced sample consisted of PBMCs. Source of these receptors: a woman aged 18-55 years in good health. Both conserved end residues are part of each CDR3. The D gene is left open where the match is weak. Clone size is given for some rows only: seen once, a few or many times, or a class if the clone is expanded.

clone size	J gene	D gene	V gene	CDR3 protein	CDR3 DNA
.	TRBJ2-5	TRBD2	TRBV20-1	CSARLAGTQETQYF	TGCAGTGCAAGACTAGCGGGGACCCAAGAGACCCAGTACTTC
few	TRBJ1-2	.	TRBV12-3/TRBV12-4	CASSFRGSGYTF	TGTGCCAGCAGTTTTCGCGGGAGCGGCTACACCTTC
few	TRBJ1-5	.	TRBV6-1	CASSEVAAGNQPQHF	TGTGCCAGCAGTGAAGTGGCGGCCGGCAATCAGCCCCAGCATTTT
.	TRBJ1-2	.	TRBV9	CASFRRPYGYTF	TGTGCCAGCTTCCGGCGGCCATATGGCTACACCTTC
.	TRBJ1-2	.	TRBV29-1	CSVGEGSGDGYTF	TGCAGCGTTGGCGAAGGGTCAGGAGATGGCTACACCTTC
.	TRBJ2-2	TRBD2	TRBV11-2	CASSLLGSGGFNTGELFF	TGTGCCAGCAGCTTATTGGGTAGCGGGGGGTTTAACACCGGGGAGCTGTTTTTT
many	TRBJ1-2	TRBD1	TRBV7-2	CASSLGGQNYGYTF	TGTGCCAGCAGCTTAGGGGGACAGAACTATGGCTACACCTTC
many	TRBJ1-1	.	TRBV20-1	CSARGFGPEAFF	TGCAGTGCTAGAGGATTTGGGCCTGAAGCTTTCTTT
few	TRBJ2-3	TRBD2	TRBV5-6	CASSLGRESDTQYF	TGTGCCAGCAGCTTAGGGCGGGAGTCCGATACGCAGTATTTT
.	TRBJ2-1	.	TRBV7-2	CASSLSYLSSYNEQFF	TGTGCCAGCAGCTTGTCGTATCTGAGCTCCTACAATGAGCAGTTCTTC
.	TRBJ2-1	.	TRBV29-1	CSVTLANHNEQFF	TGCAGCGTTACCCTAGCGAACCACAATGAGCAGTTCTTC
few	TRBJ1-2	.	TRBV7-9	CASSQLGHGDYGYTF	TGTGCCAGCAGCCAACTGGGACACGGGGACTATGGCTACACCTTC
few	TRBJ2-5	TRBD1	TRBV29-1	CSVLGQVRRETQYF	TGCAGCGTTCTAGGACAGGTTCGGAGGGAGACCCAGTACTTC
.	TRBJ1-6	.	TRBV19	CASRLTVGGSPLHF	TGTGCCAGTAGGCTGACAGTCGGGGGTTCACCCCTCCACTTT
.	TRBJ2-3	.	TRBV19	CASSAWGSGDTQYF	TGTGCCAGTTCGGCCTGGGGATCAGGAGATACGCAGTATTTT
few	TRBJ1-2	.	TRBV19	CASSAGGAYGYTF	TGTGCCAGTTCCGCGGGGGGGGCCTATGGCTACACCTTC
.	TRBJ1-5	.	TRBV18	CASSPNSLGSNQPQHF	TGTGCCAGCTCACCAAACTCTCTGGGTAGCAATCAGCCCCAGCATTTT
.	TRBJ2-7	.	TRBV12-3/TRBV12-4	CASSFLGTYKQYF	TGTGCCAGCAGTTTTTTGGGAACCTACAAGCAGTACTTC
.	TRBJ2-7	TRBD2	TRBV3-1	CASSQGDYNEQYF	TGTGCCAGCAGCCAAGGGGACTACAACGAGCAGTACTTC
few	TRBJ1-5	TRBD1	TRBV11-3	CASSSLFDRGMNQPQHF	TGTGCCAGCAGCTCCCTATTCGACAGGGGGATGAATCAGCCCCAGCATTTT
.	TRBJ2-2	.	TRBV4-3	CASSLAPVTGELFF	TGCGCCAGCAGCCTCGCCCCGGTCACCGGGGAGCTTTTTTTT
.	TRBJ2-5	.	TRBV2	CASSVGGTQYF	TGTGCCAGCAGTGTTGGCGGGACCCAGTACTTC
.	TRBJ1-4	TRBD1	TRBV6-2/TRBV6-3	CASNRDRTEKLFF	TGTGCCAGCAACCGGGACAGGACTGAAAAACTGTTTTTT
few	TRBJ1-1	.	TRBV6-6	CASSFQINTEAFF	TGTGCCAGCAGTTTTCAGATCAACACTGAAGCTTTCTTT
few	TRBJ2-2	TRBD2	TRBV10-3	CAISGTSGKDTGELFF	TGTGCCATCAGCGGGACTAGCGGGAAAGACACCGGGGAGCTGTTTTTT
few	TRBJ1-3	.	TRBV29-1	CSATAIGNTIYF	TGCAGTGCGACAGCCATCGGAAACACCATATATTTT
.	TRBJ1-2	.	TRBV6-6	CASSYEGNYGYTF	TGTGCCAGCAGTTACGAAGGGAACTATGGCTACACCTTC
few	TRBJ1-1	.	TRBV5-1	CASSLAQSVNTEAFF	TGCGCCAGCAGCTTGGCACAGTCGGTGAACACTGAAGCTTTCTTT
.	TRBJ2-1	TRBD2	TRBV5-1	CASSRGLAVENEQFF	TGCGCCAGCAGCCGGGGACTAGCGGTTGAAAATGAGCAGTTCTTC
.	TRBJ1-1	TRBD1	TRBV19	CATITPGQAGTEAFF	TGTGCCACCATCACCCCGGGACAGGCTGGCACTGAAGCTTTCTTT
.	TRBJ2-1	TRBD2	TRBV10-3	CAISDSGGTSSEQFF	TGTGCCATCAGTGATAGCGGGGGGACCTCCAGTGAGCAGTTCTTC
.	TRBJ1-2	.	TRBV16	CASSQSSGGYTF	TGTGCCAGCAGCCAATCCTCCGGGGGCTACACCTTC
.	TRBJ2-7	.	TRBV3-1	CASSQGLPLNEQYF	TGTGCCAGCAGCCAGGGATTACCCTTGAACGAGCAGTACTTC
.	TRBJ2-3	.	TRBV7-6	CASSYRTADTQYF	TGTGCCAGCAGCTACAGGACGGCAGATACGCAGTATTTT
few	TRBJ1-2	.	TRBV12-3/TRBV12-4	CASRPMGGNYGYTF	TGTGCCAGCAGGCCCATGGGGGGCAACTATGGCTACACCTTC
.	TRBJ1-2	.	TRBV7-9	CASSQGIEYGYTF	TGTGCCAGCAGCCAGGGTATAGAGTATGGCTACACCTTC
.	TRBJ2-2	TRBD2	TRBV12-3/TRBV12-4	CASSSRAGLAGKNSGELFF	TGTGCCAGCAGTTCCAGGGCGGGACTAGCGGGGAAGAACTCCGGGGAGCTGTTTTTT
few	TRBJ2-3	.	TRBV20-1	CSASKREGAQFLTDTQYF	TGCAGTGCTTCCAAAAGGGAGGGGGCCCAATTCCTCACAGATACGCAGTATTTT